This is a list of T cell receptor beta chains from one sample in a study of cytomegalovirus exposure and HLA in healthy donors. Generated by immunoSEQ multiplex PCR, the TCRdb table keeps only in-frame clones and is missing some. The sample has about 150,000 clones, less than 95% seen once. Sequencing used PBMCs. These receptors were obtained from a man aged 18-30 years in good health and CMV-seropositive. The CDR3 runs from the conserved cysteine through the conserved F or W. Fields, in order: J gene, V gene, D gene, clone size, CDR3 protein, CDR3 DNA. D genes are given only for firm matches. Size is omitted from some rows. Given values are once, few, many or a class for expanded clones.

TRBJ1-3 | TRBV9 | TRBD1 | NA | CASSGRQGSGNTIYF | TGTGCCAGCAGCGGTAGACAGGGCTCTGGAAACACCATATATTTT
TRBJ2-7 | TRBV18 | TRBD1 | NA | CASSPRLGTGTISYEQYF | TGTGCCAGCTCACCGCGATTAGGGACAGGGACGATTTCCTACGAGCAGTACTTC
TRBJ1-5 | TRBV6-5 | TRBD1 | once | CASSGTGKGQPQHF | TGTGCCAGCAGCGGGACAGGGAAAGGTCAGCCCCAGCATTTT
TRBJ1-4 | TRBV7-9 | TRBD1 | NA | CASAGNDRGARDEKLFF | TGTGCCAGCGCTGGGAATGACAGGGGGGCGCGGGATGAAAAACTGTTTTTT
TRBJ2-3 | TRBV5-1 | TRBD2 | NA | CASSSGLGLAGADTQYF | TGCGCCAGCAGCTCGGGACTCGGACTAGCGGGAGCAGATACGCAGTATTTT
TRBJ2-6 | TRBV9 | NA | NA | CASSVAVRANVLTF | TGTGCCAGCAGCGTAGCTGTTCGGGCCAACGTCCTGACTTTC
TRBJ2-1 | TRBV5-6 | TRBD2 | NA | CASSTGLAGWGNEQFF | TGTGCCAGCAGCACGGGACTAGCGGGATGGGGTAATGAGCAGTTCTTC
TRBJ2-7 | TRBV4-1 | TRBD1 | NA | CASSQLFLGTEAYEQYF | TGCGCCAGCAGCCAACTTTTCCTTGGGACAGAAGCCTACGAGCAGTACTTC
TRBJ2-1 | TRBV6-5 | NA | NA | CASSPDVVGNEQFF | TGTGCCAGCAGTCCCGATGTCGTCGGCAATGAGCAGTTCTTC
TRBJ2-1 | TRBV19 | NA | NA | CASRQLGGLDNEQFF | TGTGCCAGTAGGCAACTAGGAGGGCTGGACAATGAGCAGTTCTTC
TRBJ2-5 | TRBV10-3 | NA | NA | CAIAVGLQETQYF | TGTGCCATCGCGGTAGGCCTCCAAGAGACCCAGTACTTC
TRBJ2-5 | TRBV5-1 | NA | NA | CASRTAGQSETQYF | TGCGCCAGCAGAACGGCGGGCCAATCGGAGACCCAGTACTTC
TRBJ2-1 | TRBV5-1 | NA | NA | CASSRDSSDTPNEQFF | TGCGCCAGCAGCCGGGATTCTAGTGATACACCCAATGAGCAGTTCTTC
TRBJ2-7 | TRBV28 | NA | NA | CASSWVGSSYEQYF | TGTGCCAGCAGTTGGGTCGGGAGCTCCTACGAGCAGTACTTC
TRBJ2-2 | TRBV28 | NA | NA | CASSSSDWGELFF | TGTGCCAGCAGTTCATCAGATTGGGGGGAGCTGTTTTTT
TRBJ1-2 | TRBV28 | NA | once | CASSSPSELANYGYTF | TGTGCCAGCAGTTCCCCGTCAGAACTAGCTAACTATGGCTACACCTTC
TRBJ1-1 | TRBV6-6 | TRBD1 | once | CASSSTGEVTEAFF | TGTGCCAGCAGTTCCACAGGGGAGGTCACTGAAGCTTTCTTT
TRBJ2-7 | TRBV27 | NA | NA | CASSDRMGEQYF | TGTGCCAGCTCTGACAGGATGGGCGAGCAGTACTTC
TRBJ2-7 | TRBV6-5 | TRBD1 | few | CASRGTGGVYEQYF | TGTGCCAGCAGGGGGACAGGGGGCGTCTACGAGCAGTACTTC
TRBJ2-1 | TRBV5-1 | TRBD1 | NA | CASGIGGAHNEQFF | TGCGCCAGCGGTATAGGGGGCGCTCACAATGAGCAGTTCTTC
TRBJ2-3 | TRBV9 | NA | NA | CASSGDLTAAGDTQYF | TGTGCCAGCAGCGGGGACTTGACCGCGGCCGGGGATACGCAGTATTTT
TRBJ2-7 | TRBV27 | TRBD2 | NA | CASRGASGFSYEQYF | TGTGCCAGCAGGGGGGCTAGCGGGTTCTCCTACGAGCAGTACTTC
TRBJ1-2 | TRBV6-1 | TRBD1 | NA | CASSFTGGAGYGYTF | TGTGCCAGCAGTTTTACAGGGGGGGCAGGCTATGGCTACACCTTC
TRBJ2-1 | TRBV18 | TRBD2 | NA | CASSPPSGRDRGNEQFF | TGTGCCAGCTCACCACCTAGCGGGAGGGACCGGGGGAATGAGCAGTTCTTC
TRBJ1-1 | TRBV27 | TRBD1 | NA | CASSFTGGFSAFF | TGTGCCAGCAGTTTCACAGGGGGCTTCTCAGCTTTCTTT
TRBJ1-4 | TRBV29-1 | NA | NA | CSALRGTNEKLFF | TGCAGCGCGTTACGGGGAACTAATGAAAAACTGTTTTTT
TRBJ1-5 | TRBV5-4 | NA | NA | CASSLAGVNQPQHF | TGTGCCAGCAGCTTGGCAGGGGTCAATCAGCCCCAGCATTTT
TRBJ1-5 | TRBV28 | TRBD1 | NA | CASSSAGQGAWIQPQHF | TGTGCCAGCAGTTCTGCGGGACAGGGGGCTTGGATTCAGCCCCAGCATTTT
TRBJ2-7 | TRBV7-9 | TRBD1 | NA | CASNDGTARGYF | TGTGCCAGCAACGACGGGACAGCCCGAGGGTACTTC
TRBJ1-5 | TRBV6-5 | NA | NA | CASRQGREDQPQHF | TGTGCCAGCAGACAGGGACGTGAGGACCAGCCCCAGCATTTT
TRBJ2-7 | TRBV5-6 | TRBD2 | NA | CASSNSGSIDEQYF | TGTGCCAGCAGCAACAGCGGGAGTATCGACGAGCAGTACTTC
TRBJ2-4 | TRBV4-1 | TRBD2 | NA | CASSQERLAGTEWYF | TGCGCCAGCAGCCAAGAACGTCTAGCGGGAACAGAATGGTACTTC
TRBJ1-5 | TRBV6-5 | NA | NA | CASSHPDQPQHF | TGTGCCAGCAGTCACCCAGATCAGCCCCAGCATTTT
TRBJ2-5 | TRBV5-1 | NA | NA | CASSPGATRQLEETQYF | TGCGCCAGCAGTCCAGGGGCCACGCGGCAGCTAGAAGAGACCCAGTACTTC
TRBJ2-7 | TRBV11-2 | TRBD1 | NA | CATSGTGGSYEQYF | TGTGCCACCAGCGGGACAGGGGGCTCCTACGAGCAGTACTTC
TRBJ1-1 | TRBV11-2 | NA | NA | CASSFGDSEAFF | TGTGCCAGCAGCTTTGGGGACTCTGAAGCTTTCTTT
TRBJ2-1 | TRBV5-1 | TRBD2 | NA | CASSLGPEAGGYNEQFF | TGCGCCAGCAGCTTGGGCCCCGAAGCGGGAGGTTACAATGAGCAGTTCTTC
TRBJ2-3 | TRBV7-9 | NA | once | CASSPTTLDSGSTDTQYF | TGTGCCAGCAGCCCAACGACTCTCGACAGCGGGAGCACAGATACGCAGTATTTT
TRBJ1-2 | TRBV5-4 | NA | NA | CASSFRGTNYGYTF | TGTGCCAGCAGCTTCCGGGGAACTAACTATGGCTACACCTTC
TRBJ2-3 | TRBV28 | TRBD2 | NA | CASSFPRKGSGAGFTDTQYF | TGTGCCAGCAGTTTCCCACGGAAGGGTAGCGGGGCGGGATTCACAGATACGCAGTATTTT
TRBJ2-1 | TRBV7-9 | TRBD2 | few | CASSLALAGAYNEQFF | TGTGCCAGCAGCTTGGCCCTAGCGGGTGCTTACAATGAGCAGTTCTTC
TRBJ2-7 | TRBV5-1 | TRBD1 | NA | CASSFAGTGFLISYEQYF | TGCGCCAGCAGCTTTGCCGGGACAGGGTTCCTGATCTCCTACGAGCAGTACTTC
TRBJ2-7 | TRBV11-2 | TRBD2 | NA | CASSFLPIGTSYEQYF | TGTGCCAGCAGCTTCCTCCCCATAGGGACTAGCTACGAGCAGTACTTC
TRBJ2-7 | TRBV5-1 | NA | NA | CASSFGQPYEQYF | TGCGCCAGCAGCTTTGGACAGCCCTACGAGCAGTACTTC
TRBJ2-7 | TRBV28 | NA | NA | CASSHVPRGRSYEQYF | TGTGCCAGCAGCCATGTCCCGAGAGGGAGAAGCTACGAGCAGTACTTC
TRBJ2-1 | TRBV27 | TRBD2 | NA | CASRAAGDYEQFF | TGTGCCAGCAGGGCGGCGGGAGATTATGAGCAGTTCTTC
TRBJ1-2 | TRBV28 | NA | NA | CASRVQGNYGYTF | TGTGCCAGCAGGGTACAGGGAAACTATGGCTACACCTTC
TRBJ2-5 | TRBV18 | TRBD1 | once | CASSPGTGQETQYF | TGTGCCAGCTCACCTGGGACAGGGCAGGAGACCCAGTACTTC
TRBJ1-2 | TRBV28 | NA | once | CASSSPGARYGYTF | TGTGCCAGCAGTTCCCCCGGAGCGCGCTATGGCTACACCTTC
TRBJ2-7 | TRBV2 | TRBD2 | NA | CASMTSGPYEQYF | TGTGCCAGCATGACTAGCGGTCCCTACGAGCAGTACTTC
TRBJ1-2 | TRBV7-9 | NA | NA | CASSEQGFDYTF | TGTGCCAGCAGCGAACAGGGTTTTGACTACACCTTC
TRBJ1-1 | TRBV29-1 | TRBD1 | NA | CSFRQGGEAFF | TGCAGCTTCCGACAGGGTGGTGAAGCTTTCTTT
TRBJ1-4 | TRBV27 | NA | NA | CASSPGQLNEKLFF | TGTGCCAGCAGTCCGGGACAATTAAATGAAAAACTGTTTTTT
TRBJ2-7 | TRBV28 | NA | NA | CASSTRTHLEQYF | TGTGCCAGCAGTACCCGGACTCACCTCGAGCAGTACTTC
TRBJ1-5 | TRBV6-4 | TRBD1 | NA | CASSPDRGQPQHF | TGTGCCAGCAGTCCGGACAGGGGTCAGCCCCAGCATTTT